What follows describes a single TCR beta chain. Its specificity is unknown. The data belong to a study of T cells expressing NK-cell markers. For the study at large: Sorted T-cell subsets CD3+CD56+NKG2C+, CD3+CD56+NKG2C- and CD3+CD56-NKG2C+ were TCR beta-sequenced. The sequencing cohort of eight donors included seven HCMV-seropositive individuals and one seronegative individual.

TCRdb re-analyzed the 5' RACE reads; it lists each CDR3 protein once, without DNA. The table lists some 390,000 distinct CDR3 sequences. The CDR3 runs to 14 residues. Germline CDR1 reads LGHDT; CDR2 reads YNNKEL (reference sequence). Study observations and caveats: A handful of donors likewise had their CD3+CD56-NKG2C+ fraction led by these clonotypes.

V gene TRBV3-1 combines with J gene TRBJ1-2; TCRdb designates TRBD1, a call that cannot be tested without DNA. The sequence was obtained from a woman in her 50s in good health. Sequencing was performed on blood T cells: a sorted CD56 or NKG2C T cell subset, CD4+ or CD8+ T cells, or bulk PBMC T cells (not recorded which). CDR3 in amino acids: CASSPGTGKYGYTF. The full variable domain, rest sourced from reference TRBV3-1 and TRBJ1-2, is DTAVSQTPKYLVTQMGNDKSIKCEQNLGHDTMYWYKQDSKKFLKIMFSYNNKELIINETVPNRFSPKSPDKAHLNLHINSLELGDSAVYFCASSPGTGKYGYTFGSGTRLTVV.